What follows are 14 T cell receptor beta chains derived from one specimen sequenced in a study of blood T cell repertoires in COVID-19. The repertoire was sequenced with immunoSEQ multiplex PCR; TCRdb's copy has only in-frame clones and lacks some. The table lists tens of thousands of clones, roughly four fifths of them singletons. Sequenced sample: peripheral blood. These receptors were obtained from a man older than 75 with acute or convalescent COVID-19.

This chain links TRBV11-1 with TRBJ2-3; 10 nucleotides align to TRBD2. Trimming took 4 bases from V and 6 from J; bases not matched to a gene: 4. The CDR3 runs 14 residues. Per the germline V gene, CDR1 is SGHAT and CDR2 is FQDESV (reference sequence). Here the CDR3 reads CASSSAGGRDTQYF. CDR3 sequence (DNA): TGTGCCAGCAGCTCAGCGGGGGGGCGGGATACGCAGTATTTT.

This chain links TRBV5-6 with TRBJ1-5, with a weak D call TRBD1 (5 bases). Germline V CDR1 and CDR2: SGHDT, YYEEEE. CDR3 length: 13 amino acids. Trimming took 5 bases from V and 6 from J, leaving 12 bases between them. The CDR3 nucleotides are TGTGCCAGCAGTCAGGGTTGGGGTCAGCCCCAGCATTTT. Amino acids: CASSQGWGQPQHF.

For the CDR3, the DNA is TGTGCCTGGGCACAGGGGGCCGATGGCTACACCTTC. Amino acid sequence: CAWAQGADGYTF. J is TRBJ1-2 and V is TRBV30; 9 bases are shared with TRBD1. CDR1 and CDR2 (germline): GTSNPN, SVGIG (reference sequence). The length of the CDR3 is 12 residues. With 5 bases clipped from V and 6 bases from J, the junction kept 4 bases outside the gene matches.

The V and J genes are TRBV12-5 and TRBJ1-5; 9 bases line up with TRBD1. From germline, CDR1 is LGHNT and CDR2 FRNRAP. The CDR3 covers 18 residues. V was clipped by 2 bases and J by 2 bases; unmatched bases: 10. The CDR3 DNA sequence: TGTGCTAGTGGTTTGTCCGGGACAGGGAGTAGAGGCAATCAGCCCCAGCATTTT. This encodes CASGLSGTGSRGNQPQHF.

The genes are TRBV5-4 and TRBJ2-5; the D gene is possibly TRBD1 (5 bases). The germline V and J ends were trimmed by 0 bases and 3 bases, with 12 bases remaining between them. The CDR3 is 15 amino acids. CDR1 and CDR2 (germline): SGHNT, YYREEE (reference sequence). This CDR3 is CASSLAPGREETQYF. Written as DNA, the CDR3 is TGTGCCAGCAGCTTGGCCCCCGGCAGGGAAGAGACCCAGTACTTC.

This chain joins TRBV19 and TRBJ1-2; possibly TRBD1 for D (6 bases). V lost 3 bases to trimming and J lost 1 base, with 15 bases between them. Germline V gives CDR1 LNHDA, CDR2 SQIVND (reference sequence). This CDR3 comprises 16 residues. For the CDR3, the DNA is TGTGCCAGTAGTATGGCCTCAGGGGCCCTTAACTATGGCTACACCTTC. Its translation: CASSMASGALNYGYTF.

The CDR3 coding sequence is TGTGCTAGTAGTTCCCTCGGGACAGGGAGCACAGATACGCAGTATTTT. Translated, it gives CASSSLGTGSTDTQYF. The chain joins TRBV12-5 to TRBJ2-3; 9 bases are a match to TRBD1. This CDR3 is built from 16 residues. CDR1 is LGHNT and CDR2 is FRNRAP in the germline V gene. The V segment lost 8 bases and the J segment 0 bases; nucleotides outside the gene matches: 9.

CDR3 sequence reads: CASSSGHEQFF. The CDR3 DNA is TGTGCCAGCAGCTCAGGGCATGAGCAGTTCTTC. The chain recombines TRBV7-3 with TRBJ2-1; D is possibly TRBD1 (5 bases). Germline V gene lookup returns CDR1 SGHTA and CDR2 FQGTGA. This CDR3 is built from 11 residues. V was pared by 4 bases and J by 8 bases, with 6 bases between.

This clone has just one count. The chain carries TRBV29-1 and TRBJ2-7, with 8 bases fitting TRBD1. V dropped 5 bases and J dropped 1; count of bases not matched to a gene: 7. The germline CDR1 and CDR2 sequences are SQVTM and ANQGSEA. The CDR3 has 14 amino acids. The CDR3 protein is CSVPRQGKSYEQYF. CDR3 coding DNA: TGCAGCGTTCCAAGACAGGGGAAATCCTACGAGCAGTACTTC.

The genes are TRBV5-1 and TRBJ2-2; 7 positions match TRBD1. The CDR3 length is 15 residues. The V and J ends lost 3 bases and 4 bases, in that order; junction bases with no gene match: 6. Germline CDR1 and CDR2: SGHRS and YFSETQ. CDR3: CASSSGQIRTGELFF. The CDR3 DNA sequence: TGCGCCAGCAGCTCGGGACAGATTCGCACCGGGGAGCTGTTTTTT.

The V call is TRBV5-6, the J call TRBJ2-5, with D tentatively TRBD2 (6 bases). From germline, CDR1 is SGHDT and CDR2 YYEEEE. Trimming took off 1 base at V and 2 bases at J, with 9 bases between the two ends. This CDR3 spans 14 amino acids. In nucleotides, the CDR3 is TGTGCCAGCAGCTTGTTTCGGGGGCAAGAGACCCAGTACTTC. The encoded protein is CASSLFRGQETQYF.

This rearrangement joins TRBV4-2 to TRBJ1-1; the D is unclear. The germline V gene has CDR1 LGHNA and CDR2 YNFKEQ. The CDR3 is made up of 13 amino acids. Deletions cut 4 bases from V and 3 bases from J, with 9 bases between. The CDR3, as DNA: TGTGCCAGCAGCCGGGTCCTAGACACTGAAGCTTTCTTT. It is translated as CASSRVLDTEAFF.

In the case of this clone: A read error may account for a junction end that differs from germline. The V gene is TRBV7-3, the J gene TRBJ2-1, with TRBD2 matching 10 bases. The germline V gene has CDR1 SGHTA and CDR2 FQGTGA. This CDR3 has 19 amino acids. This CDR3 reads CPSSLIGGTSGGAYNEQFF. The CDR3 DNA reads TGTCCCAGCAGCTTAATAGGCGGGACCAGCGGGGGGGCCTACAATGAGCAGTTCTTC.

This clone appeared a single time. The gene calls are TRBV2 and TRBJ2-3, with D maybe TRBD2 (7 bases). The germline V and J ends were trimmed by 6 bases and 4 bases, with 14 bases remaining between them. The germline V gene has CDR1 SNHLY and CDR2 FYNNEI. The CDR3 extends over 14 amino acids. For the CDR3, the DNA is TGTGCCAGCAGGGACTGGGGGGGCGCAGATACGCAGTATTTT. This encodes CASRDWGGADTQYF. The complete variable domain, with remaining parts taken from reference TRBV2 and TRBJ2-3, reads EPEVTQTPSHQVTQMGQEVILRCVPISNHLYFYWYRQILGQKVEFLVSFYNNEISEKSEIFDDQFSVERPDGSNFTLKIRSTKLEDSAMYFCASRDWGGADTQYFGPGTRLTVL.